The clone carrying this TCR beta chain was observed a few times. Its antigen is not known. The record originates from a study of cytomegalovirus exposure and HLA in healthy donors. A multiplex PCR was run with 60 Vbeta primers and 13 Jbeta primers. Assay used: immunoSEQ multiplex PCR; TCRdb lists only in-frame clones, some missing. The data contain fewer than 200,000 clones, 82% of them seen just once; the ten biggest clones take up approximately 1.5%. Study results and caveats: Previous analysis showed most TCR beta V segments were productive about 87% or about 30% of the time.

CDR3 length: 13 amino acids. V dropped 5 bases and J dropped 0 bases, with 10 bases sitting between them. Germline CDR1 and CDR2: SQVTM and ANQGSEA. The TCR was taken from a woman aged 18-35 years in good health and CMV-seronegative. The rearrangement joins TRBV29-1 to TRBJ1-1; D uncertain. The sequenced sample consisted of PBMCs. CDR3 amino acids: CSVKPGMNTEAFF. The CDR3 bases are TGCAGCGTTAAACCGGGGATGAACACTGAAGCTTTCTTT.